This TCR beta chain was observed in a study of blood T cell repertoires in COVID-19. Study background: Samples taken during acute and convalescent COVID-19 were collected in the United States, Italy and Spain. PBMCs, B-cell-depleted T cells, or T cells were the source of the cDNA or gDNA that made up the material.

V shed 0 bases and J shed 7 bases, with 9 bases lying between them. The CDR3 is 13 residues long. Under the authors' procedure: From reference gene primer amplification, estimates of nucleated cell counts were derived. Sequenced by immunoSEQ multiplex PCR; TCRdb stores in-frame clones only, minus some. V and J calls and clone size are as listed in that table; D and trimming were resolved from the DNA. The sample lists about 69,000 clones, roughly 73% occurring once. The V and J genes are TRBV12-3 or TRBV12-4 and TRBJ1-2; possible D gene TRBD1, 5 bases. Sequences were obtained from peripheral blood. This receptor was taken from a human donor in a cohort sampled during active COVID-19. CDR3 protein: CASSLAGASGYTF. In nucleotides, the CDR3 is TGTGCCAGCAGTTTAGCAGGGGCTAGTGGCTACACCTTC.